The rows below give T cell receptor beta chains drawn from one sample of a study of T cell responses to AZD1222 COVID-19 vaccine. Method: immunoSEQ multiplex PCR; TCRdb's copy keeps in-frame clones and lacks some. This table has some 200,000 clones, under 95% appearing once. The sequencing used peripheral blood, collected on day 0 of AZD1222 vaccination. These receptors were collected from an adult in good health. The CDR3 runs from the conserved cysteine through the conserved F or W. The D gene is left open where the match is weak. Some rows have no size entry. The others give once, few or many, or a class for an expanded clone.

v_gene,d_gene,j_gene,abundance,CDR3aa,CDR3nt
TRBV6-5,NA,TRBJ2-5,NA,CASSYAIGFGETQYF,TGTGCCAGCAGTTACGCCATCGGTTTCGGAGAGACCCAGTACTTC
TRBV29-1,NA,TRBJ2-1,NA,CSVEGVARGDEQFF,TGCAGCGTTGAAGGGGTAGCTAGGGGAGATGAGCAGTTCTTC
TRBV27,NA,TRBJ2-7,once,CASSYLWGSYEQYF,TGTGCCAGCAGTTATCTTTGGGGCAGTTACGAGCAGTACTTC
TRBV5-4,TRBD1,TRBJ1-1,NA,CASSFDRGEAFF,TGTGCCAGCAGCTTTGACAGGGGTGAAGCTTTCTTT
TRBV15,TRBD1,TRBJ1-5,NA,CATSRPTGADQPQHF,TGTGCCACCAGCAGGCCTACAGGGGCAGATCAGCCCCAGCATTTT
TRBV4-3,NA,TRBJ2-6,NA,CASSQGLTISGANVLTF,TGCGCCAGCAGCCAAGGGTTGACAATCTCTGGGGCCAACGTCCTGACTTTC
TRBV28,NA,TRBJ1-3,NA,CASRQGARVSGNTIYF,TGTGCCAGCAGGCAGGGAGCCCGGGTCTCTGGAAACACCATATATTTT
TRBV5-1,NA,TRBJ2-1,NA,CASSSSTGRSYNEQFF,TGCGCCAGCAGCTCCTCGACAGGGAGGAGCTACAATGAGCAGTTCTTC
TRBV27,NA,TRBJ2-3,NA,CASTRFDTDTQYF,TGTGCCAGCACTCGATTTGACACAGATACGCAGTATTTT
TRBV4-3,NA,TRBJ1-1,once,CASSQESGRGGAFF,TGCGCCAGCAGCCAAGAATCGGGTAGGGGAGGAGCTTTCTTT
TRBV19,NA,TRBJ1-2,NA,CASSIVPGGYYGYTF,TGTGCCAGTAGTATAGTCCCGGGCGGGTACTATGGCTACACCTTC
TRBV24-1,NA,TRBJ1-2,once,CATSDPGHRGANYGYTF,TGTGCCACCAGTGACCCCGGTCACCGGGGAGCTAACTATGGCTACACCTTC
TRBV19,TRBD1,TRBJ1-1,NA,CASSIGTGRKGAFF,TGTGCCAGTAGTATAGGGACAGGGAGGAAGGGAGCTTTCTTT
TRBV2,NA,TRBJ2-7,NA,CASASGTKTYEQYF,TGTGCCAGCGCATCCGGGACAAAGACCTACGAGCAGTACTTC
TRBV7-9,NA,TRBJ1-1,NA,CASSLIAGQPEAFF,TGTGCCAGCAGCTTAATTGCGGGACAACCTGAAGCTTTCTTT
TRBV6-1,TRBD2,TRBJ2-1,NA,CASSEGGRANEQFF,TGTGCCAGCAGTGAAGGCGGGAGGGCCAATGAGCAGTTCTTC
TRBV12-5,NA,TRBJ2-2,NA,CASGPGQTNTGELFF,TGTGCTAGTGGACCCGGACAAACGAACACCGGGGAGCTGTTTTTT
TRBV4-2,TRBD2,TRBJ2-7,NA,CASSPTSGVSSYEQYF,TGTGCCAGCAGCCCGACTAGCGGAGTCAGCTCCTACGAGCAGTACTTC
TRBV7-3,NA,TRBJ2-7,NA,CASSLMAGKEQYF,TGTGCCAGCAGCTTAATGGCAGGGAAAGAGCAGTACTTC
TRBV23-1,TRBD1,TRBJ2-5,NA,CASSPDTRTGKETQYF,TGCGCCAGCAGTCCCGACACAAGGACAGGGAAAGAGACCCAGTACTTC
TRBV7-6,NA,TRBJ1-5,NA,CASSPAAQGNQPQHF,TGTGCCAGCAGCCCCGCGGCACAAGGCAATCAGCCCCAGCATTTT
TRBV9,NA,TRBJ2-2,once,CASSVATSLANTGELFF,TGTGCCAGCAGCGTAGCTACAAGTCTCGCGAACACCGGGGAGCTGTTTTTT
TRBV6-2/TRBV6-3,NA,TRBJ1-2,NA,CASSYSTERDSYGYTF,TGTGCCAGCAGTTACTCGACGGAAAGGGATTCCTATGGCTACACCTTC
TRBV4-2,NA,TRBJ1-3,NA,CASSQASGPGNTIYF,TGTGCCAGCAGCCAAGCGTCTGGCCCTGGAAACACCATATATTTT
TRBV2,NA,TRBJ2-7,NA,CASSPILDASSNYEQYF,TGTGCCAGCAGTCCCATTCTCGACGCCTCCTCAAACTACGAGCAGTACTTC
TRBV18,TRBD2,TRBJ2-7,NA,CASKTSGGVTEQYF,TGTGCCAGCAAAACTAGCGGGGGCGTCACCGAGCAGTACTTC
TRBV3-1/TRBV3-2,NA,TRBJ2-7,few,CASSPQGWEEAHEQYF,TGTGCCAGCAGCCCTCAGGGGTGGGAGGAGGCCCACGAGCAGTACTTC
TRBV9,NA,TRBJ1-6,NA,CASSAPPGDSPLHF,TGTGCCAGCAGCGCGCCCCCCGGGGACTCACCCCTCCACTTT
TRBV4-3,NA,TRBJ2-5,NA,CASSQEQGRETQYF,TGCGCCAGCAGCCAAGAACAGGGGAGGGAGACCCAGTACTTC
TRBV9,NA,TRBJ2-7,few,CASSVGGPSYEQYF,TGTGCCAGCAGCGTAGGGGGACCCTCCTACGAGCAGTACTTC
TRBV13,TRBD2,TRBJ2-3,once,CASSPQRGGRADTQYF,TGTGCCAGCAGCCCCCAGCGGGGGGGAAGGGCAGATACGCAGTATTTT
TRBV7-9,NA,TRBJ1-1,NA,CASSLTGGITEAFF,TGTGCCAGCAGCTTGACAGGAGGAATCACTGAAGCTTTCTTT
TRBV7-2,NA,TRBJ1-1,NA,CASSHRAGRTEAFF,TGTGCCAGCAGCCACAGGGCAGGAAGAACTGAAGCTTTCTTT
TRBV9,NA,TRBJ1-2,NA,CASSVDRVNYGYTF,TGTGCCAGCAGCGTAGACAGGGTTAACTATGGCTACACCTTC
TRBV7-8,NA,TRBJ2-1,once,CASSLVSRDNEQFF,TGTGCCAGCAGCTTAGTCTCTCGGGACAATGAGCAGTTCTTC
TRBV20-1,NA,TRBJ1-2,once,CSASRGGIYGYTF,TGCAGTGCTAGTCGAGGAGGGATCTATGGCTACACCTTC
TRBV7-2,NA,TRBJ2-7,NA,CASSLEASGFYEQYF,TGTGCCAGCAGCTTAGAGGCCAGCGGGTTTTACGAGCAGTACTTC
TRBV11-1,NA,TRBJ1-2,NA,CASNYWGRYGYTF,TGTGCCAGCAACTACTGGGGGCGCTATGGCTACACCTTC
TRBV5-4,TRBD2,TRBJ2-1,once,CASSSSGGRYNEQFF,TGTGCCAGCAGCTCTAGCGGGGGAAGGTACAATGAGCAGTTCTTC
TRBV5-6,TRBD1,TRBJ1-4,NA,CASSFGTGLIREKLFF,TGTGCCAGCAGCTTCGGGACAGGGTTAATTCGGGAAAAACTGTTTTTT
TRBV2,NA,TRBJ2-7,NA,CASTPVGTSYEQYF,TGTGCCAGCACTCCAGTGGGGACGTCCTACGAGCAGTACTTC